Presented here are 9 T cell receptor beta chains from one specimen sequenced in a study of blood T cells in healthy people across ages (dated by TCRdb to about 2015). The library was obtained by 5' RACE. The sequencer listed for this sample is Illumina HiSeq 2500. A second PCR of about 6 to 11 cycles was performed with a sample-barcoded 5' primer and a J-beta primer mix. The public reads were run again by TCRdb, first through fastp at Q25 and then through MiXCR, and only productive beta chains were kept. For every CDR3 protein sequence, its rows merge into one entry that carries the most common genes and DNA. Within this sample are over 300,000 distinct CDR3 sequences, with roughly half of them counted one time only. The top ten clonotypes cover 51% of the sample. Input material: blood. The source is a man aged 60-69 years in good health.

The rearrangement links TRBV6-1 to TRBJ2-7, with D maybe TRBD1 (5 bases). Trimming left V 2 bases short and J 6 bases short, with 11 bases between. The germline V gene encodes CDR1 MNHNS and CDR2 SASEGT. This CDR3 has 13 residues. The CDR3 coding sequence is TGTGCCAGCAGTGAACAGGGCGGCAGCGAGCAGTACTTC. Encoded protein: CASSEQGGSEQYF.

This clonotype has only a few counts. The rearrangement joins TRBV10-1 to TRBJ2-3; 10 bases line up with TRBD1. Per germline, CDR1 WNHNN and CDR2 SYGVQD (reference sequence). V gave up 8 bases and J gave up 6 bases; unmatched junction bases: 8. The CDR3 has 14 amino acids. As DNA, the CDR3 is TGCGCCAGCGCTTCGGGACAGGGGATCGATACGCAGTATTTT. Its protein is CASASGQGIDTQYF.

This clonotype was seen a handful of times. This chain joins TRBV4-2 and TRBJ2-2; D gene ambiguous. V gave up 0 bases and J gave up 5 bases, with 7 bases separating them. From germline, CDR1 is LGHNA and CDR2 YNFKEQ. CDR3 length: 14 residues. CDR3: CASSQEATTGELFF. The CDR3 DNA sequence: TGTGCCAGCAGCCAAGAGGCTACAACCGGGGAGCTGTTTTTT.

Worth noting for this clonotype: This may be a read error, as it is one base from a much larger clone. V usage is TRBV3-1 and J usage is TRBJ2-3, with D possibly matching TRBD2 (5 bases). The CDR3 has 15 residues. The V gene's germline CDR1 is LGHDT and CDR2 YNNKEL (reference sequence). The CDR3 DNA reads as TGTGCCAGCAAACTCTCGAGCGGAGGCACAGATATGCAGTATTTT. Its protein product is CASKLSSGGTDMQYF.

The rearrangement uses TRBV9 and TRBJ2-3, with 8 bases fitting TRBD2. This CDR3 has 16 amino acids. CDR1 is SGDLS, CDR2 YYNGEE, per germline. With 7 bases clipped from V and 3 bases from J, the junction kept 13 bases outside the gene matches. This chain's CDR3 is CASASTGTRKTDTQYF. The CDR3, as DNA: TGTGCCAGCGCAAGTACCGGGACTAGAAAGACAGATACGCAGTATTTT. The full variable domain, completed using reference TRBV9 and TRBJ2-3, is DSGVTQTPKHLITATGQRVTLRCSPRSGDLSVYWYQQSLDQGLQFLIQYYNGEERAKGNILERFSAQQFPDLHSELNLSSLELGDSALYFCASASTGTRKTDTQYFGPGTRLTVL.

The chain uses TRBV27 and TRBJ2-5; 12 bases line up with TRBD1. The length of the CDR3 is 17 residues. The V gene's germline CDR1 is MNHEY and CDR2 SMNVEV (reference sequence). The trim removed 5 bases at V and 4 bases at J, leaving 11 bases unmatched. In DNA, the CDR3 is TGTGCCAGCAGTCCAAAACCCGGGACAGGGGGCCGAGAGACCCAGTACTTC. Amino acid sequence: CASSPKPGTGGRETQYF.

The V and J genes are TRBV7-9 and TRBJ1-2, with TRBD1 matching 9 bases. The germline V gene has CDR1 SEHNR and CDR2 FQNEAQ (reference sequence). There are 12 residues in the CDR3. Trimming at V came to 6 bases and at J to 8 bases, leaving 4 bases not matched to a gene. For the CDR3, the DNA is TGTGCCAGCAGACAGGGGGCCGGGGGCTACACCTTC. Residues: CASRQGAGGYTF.

V is TRBV7-2 and J is TRBJ2-1; tentatively, D is TRBD2 (6 bases). V was shortened by 4 bases and J by 13 bases, with 20 bases between the two germline ends. This CDR3 spans 14 amino acids. Per the germline V gene, CDR1 is SGHTA and CDR2 is FQGNSA. The CDR3 region is CASSSNPSGTPQFF. In DNA form, the CDR3 reads TGTGCCAGCAGCTCCAACCCCTCAGGGACTCCCCAGTTCTTC.

The rearrangement links TRBV12-3 or TRBV12-4 to TRBJ1-2; 8 bases fit TRBD1. The CDR3 runs 15 residues. Trimming took 7 bases from V and 1 from J; bases not matched to a gene: 8. Here the CDR3 DNA reads TGTGCCAGCACCCCCAGGACAGGGATTAACTATGGCTACACCTTC. It specifies CASTPRTGINYGYTF.